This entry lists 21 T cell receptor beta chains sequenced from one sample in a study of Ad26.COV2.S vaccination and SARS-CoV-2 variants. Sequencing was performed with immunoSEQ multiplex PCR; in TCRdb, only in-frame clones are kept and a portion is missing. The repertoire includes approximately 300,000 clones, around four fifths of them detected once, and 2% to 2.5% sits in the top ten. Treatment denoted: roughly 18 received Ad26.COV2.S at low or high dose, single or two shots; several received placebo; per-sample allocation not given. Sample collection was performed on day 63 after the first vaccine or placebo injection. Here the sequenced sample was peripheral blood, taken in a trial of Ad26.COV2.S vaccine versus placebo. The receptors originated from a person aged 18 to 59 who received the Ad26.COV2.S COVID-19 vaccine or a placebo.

The CDR3 DNA reads as TGCGCCAGCAGCTACGTGGGGGATGGCTACACCTTC. Encoded protein: CASSYVGDGYTF. The genes are TRBV5-1 and TRBJ1-2, with a possible D match to TRBD1 (5 bases). This CDR3 contains 12 residues. In germline, CDR1 is SGHRS, CDR2 YFSETQ. V lost 3 bases and J 6 bases, leaving 9 bases between the germline ends.

The DNA for the CDR3 is TGTGCCAGCAGTTTACTGGGGACAGGAGTATGGACAGATACGCAGTATTTT. This gives the protein CASSLLGTGVWTDTQYF. V and J are TRBV28 and TRBJ2-3, with 8 bases lining up with TRBD1. This CDR3 has 17 residues. Trimming removed 2 bases from V and 3 bases from J; junction bases left unmatched: 10. Germline CDR1 MDHEN, CDR2 SYDVKM. The full variable domain, with the rest looked up from reference TRBV28 and TRBJ2-3, is DVKVTQSSRYLVKRTGEKVFLECVQDMDHENMFWYRQDPGLGLRLIYFSYDVKMKEKGDIPEGYSVSREKKERFSLILESASTNQTSMYLCASSLLGTGVWTDTQYFGPGTRLTVL.

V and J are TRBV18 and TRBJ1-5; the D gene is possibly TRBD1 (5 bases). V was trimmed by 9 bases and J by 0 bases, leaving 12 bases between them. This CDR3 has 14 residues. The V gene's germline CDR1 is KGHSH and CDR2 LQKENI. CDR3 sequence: CASTGGDSNQPQHF. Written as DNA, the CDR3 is TGTGCCAGTACCGGGGGTGATAGCAATCAGCCCCAGCATTTT.

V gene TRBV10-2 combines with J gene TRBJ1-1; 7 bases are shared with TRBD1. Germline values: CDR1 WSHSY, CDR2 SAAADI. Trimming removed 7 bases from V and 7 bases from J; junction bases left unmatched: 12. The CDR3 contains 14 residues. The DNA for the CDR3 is TGCGCCAGCATTGGGTTAACAGGGGAAGGTGAAGCTTTCTTT. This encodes CASIGLTGEGEAFF.

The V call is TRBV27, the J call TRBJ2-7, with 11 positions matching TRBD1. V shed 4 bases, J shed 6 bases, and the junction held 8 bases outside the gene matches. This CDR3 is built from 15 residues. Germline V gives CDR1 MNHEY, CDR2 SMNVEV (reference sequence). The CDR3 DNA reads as TGTGCCAGCAGTTCGGACAGGGGGCGTGTGTCCGAGCAGTACTTC. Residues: CASSSDRGRVSEQYF.

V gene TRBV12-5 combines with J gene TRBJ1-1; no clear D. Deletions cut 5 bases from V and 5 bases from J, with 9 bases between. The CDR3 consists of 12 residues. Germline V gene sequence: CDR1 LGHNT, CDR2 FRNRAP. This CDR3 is CASGQAGTEAFF. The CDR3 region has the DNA TGTGCTAGTGGTCAAGCGGGGACTGAAGCTTTCTTT.

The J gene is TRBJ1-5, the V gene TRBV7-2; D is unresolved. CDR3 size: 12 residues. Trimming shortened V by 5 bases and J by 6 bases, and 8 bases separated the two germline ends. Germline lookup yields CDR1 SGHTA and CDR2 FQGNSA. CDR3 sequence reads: CASSRPGQPQHF. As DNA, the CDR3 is TGTGCCAGCAGCCGCCCTGGTCAGCCCCAGCATTTT.

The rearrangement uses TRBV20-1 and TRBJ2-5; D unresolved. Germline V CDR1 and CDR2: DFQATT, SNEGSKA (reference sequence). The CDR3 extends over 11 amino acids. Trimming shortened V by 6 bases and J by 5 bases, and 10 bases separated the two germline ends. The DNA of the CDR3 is TGCAGTGCCAGAATGATGGAGACCCAGTACTTC. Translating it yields CSARMMETQYF.

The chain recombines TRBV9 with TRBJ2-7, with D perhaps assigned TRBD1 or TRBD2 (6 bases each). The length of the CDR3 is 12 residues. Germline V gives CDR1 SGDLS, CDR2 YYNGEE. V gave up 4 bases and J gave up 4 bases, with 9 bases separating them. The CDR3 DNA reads TGTGCCAGCAGCAGGGGGGATTACGAGCAGTACTTC. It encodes CASSRGDYEQYF.

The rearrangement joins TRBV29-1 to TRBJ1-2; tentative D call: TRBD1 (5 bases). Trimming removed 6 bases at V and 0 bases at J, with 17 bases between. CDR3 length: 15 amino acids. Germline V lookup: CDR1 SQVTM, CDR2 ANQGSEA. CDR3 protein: CSVGGSGGTNYGYTF. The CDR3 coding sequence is TGCAGCGTCGGAGGGTCCGGGGGTACTAACTATGGCTACACCTTC.

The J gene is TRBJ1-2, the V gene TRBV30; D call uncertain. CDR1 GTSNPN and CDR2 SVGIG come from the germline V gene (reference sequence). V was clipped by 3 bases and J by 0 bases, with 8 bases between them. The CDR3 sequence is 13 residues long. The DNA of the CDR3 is TGTGCCTGGAGCTCTAATTCTAACTATGGCTACACCTTC. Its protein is CAWSSNSNYGYTF.

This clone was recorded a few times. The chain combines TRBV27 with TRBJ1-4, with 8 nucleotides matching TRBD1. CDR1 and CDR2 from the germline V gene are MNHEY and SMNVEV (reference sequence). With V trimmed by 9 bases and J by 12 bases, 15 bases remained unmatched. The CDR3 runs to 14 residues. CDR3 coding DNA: TGTGCCAGTGCCCGGGACAGGCCGACATCCGAACTGTTTTTT. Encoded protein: CASARDRPTSELFF.

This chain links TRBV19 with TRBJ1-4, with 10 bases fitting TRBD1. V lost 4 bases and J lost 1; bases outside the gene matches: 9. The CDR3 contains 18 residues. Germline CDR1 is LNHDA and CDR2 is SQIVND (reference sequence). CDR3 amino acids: CASSTGTGAHGTNEKLFF. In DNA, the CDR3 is TGTGCCAGTAGTACCGGGACAGGGGCGCACGGAACTAATGAAAAACTGTTTTTT.

DNA for the CDR3: TGTGCCAGTAGTATGTCAGGGGGAGAGACCCAGTACTTC. The encoded protein is CASSMSGGETQYF. The chain couples TRBV19 to TRBJ2-5; 7 nucleotides line up with TRBD1. V shed 3 bases, J shed 4 bases, and the junction held 2 bases outside the gene matches. The germline V gene encodes CDR1 LNHDA and CDR2 SQIVND (reference sequence). The CDR3 spans 13 residues.

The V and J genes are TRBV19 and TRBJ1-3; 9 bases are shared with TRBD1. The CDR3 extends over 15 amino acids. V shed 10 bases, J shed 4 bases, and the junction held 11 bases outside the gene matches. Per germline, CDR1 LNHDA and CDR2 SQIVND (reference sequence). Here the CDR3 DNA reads TGTGCCACCCGGACAGGGGATGGCTCGGGAAACACCATATATTTT. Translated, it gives CATRTGDGSGNTIYF. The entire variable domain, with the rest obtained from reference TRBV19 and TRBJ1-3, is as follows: DGGITQSPKYLFRKEGQNVTLSCEQNLNHDAMYWYRQDPGQGLRLIYYSQIVNDFQKGDIAEGYSVSREKKESFPLTVTSAQKNPTAFYLCATRTGDGSGNTIYFGEGSWLTVV.

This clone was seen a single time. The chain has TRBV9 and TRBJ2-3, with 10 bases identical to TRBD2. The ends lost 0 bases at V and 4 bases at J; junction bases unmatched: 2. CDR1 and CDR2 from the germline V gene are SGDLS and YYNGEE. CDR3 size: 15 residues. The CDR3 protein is CASSVASGGADTQYF. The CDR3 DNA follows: TGTGCCAGCAGCGTAGCGAGCGGGGGGGCAGATACGCAGTATTTT.

The CDR3 DNA follows: TGTGCCAGCAGCTTCCGGGACGGACTCTACGAGCAGTACTTC. The encoded protein is CASSFRDGLYEQYF. This chain connects TRBV5-4 to TRBJ2-7; D might be TRBD1 or TRBD2, each matching 5 bases. CDR1 is SGHNT, CDR2 YYREEE, per germline (reference sequence). The CDR3 totals 14 residues. Trimming took off 2 bases at V and 3 bases at J, with 12 bases between the two ends.

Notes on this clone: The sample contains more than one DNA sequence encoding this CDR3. CDR3 sequence: CASSIGTGRQETQYF. The CDR3 DNA is TGTGCCAGTAGTATAGGGACAGGGCGACAAGAGACCCAGTACTTC. This chain joins TRBV19 and TRBJ2-5; 8 bases agree with TRBD1. V dropped 1 base and J dropped 2; count of bases not matched to a gene: 3. The length of the CDR3 is 15 residues. Germline-derived CDR1 and CDR2 are LNHDA and SQIVND (reference sequence).

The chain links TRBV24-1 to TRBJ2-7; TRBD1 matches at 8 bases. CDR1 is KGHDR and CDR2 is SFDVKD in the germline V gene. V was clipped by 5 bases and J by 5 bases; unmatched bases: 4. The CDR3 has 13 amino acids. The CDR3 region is CATSGWTGNEQYF. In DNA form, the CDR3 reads TGTGCCACCAGTGGCTGGACAGGGAACGAGCAGTACTTC.

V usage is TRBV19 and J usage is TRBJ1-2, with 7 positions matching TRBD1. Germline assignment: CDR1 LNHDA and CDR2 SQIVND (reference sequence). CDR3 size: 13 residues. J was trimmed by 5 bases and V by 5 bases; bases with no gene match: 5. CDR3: CASSPRGWYGYTF. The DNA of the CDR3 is TGTGCCAGTAGTCCCAGGGGGTGGTATGGCTACACCTTC.

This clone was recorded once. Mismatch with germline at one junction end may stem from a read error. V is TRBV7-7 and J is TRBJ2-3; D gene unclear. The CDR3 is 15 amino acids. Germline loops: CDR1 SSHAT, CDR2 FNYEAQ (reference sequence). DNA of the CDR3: TGTGCTAGCAGCCCCACACTTGCGAGCACAGATACGCAGTATTTT. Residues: CASSPTLASTDTQYF. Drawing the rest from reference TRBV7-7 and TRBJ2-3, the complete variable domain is GAGVSQSPRYKVTKRGQDVTLRCDPISSHATLYWYQQALGQGPEFLTYFNYEAQPDKSGLPSDRFSAERPEGSISTLTIQRTEQRDSAMYRCASSPTLASTDTQYFGPGTRLTVL.